Shown below are 3 T cell receptor beta chains from a single sample sequenced in a study of CD4 and CD8 cells across lung adenocarcinoma regions. TCRdb reprocessed the PCR reads with MiXCR, giving one entry per CDR3 protein. This table has tens of thousands of distinct CDR3 sequences, around 52% appearing once. The sample taken for sequencing was CD4+ T cells from the center of a lung tumor. These receptors were taken from a male donor with lung adenocarcinoma. The CD4 and CD8 labels of this study may be unreliable.

The V and J genes are TRBV27 and TRBJ2-2; 11 nucleotides align to TRBD2. Germline CDR1 is MNHEY and CDR2 is SMNVEV (reference sequence). With 7 bases clipped from V and 13 bases from J, the junction kept 14 bases outside the gene matches. This CDR3 comprises 15 residues. This CDR3 is CASIAGGPSTGTLFF. CDR3 in DNA: TGTGCCAGCATAGCGGGAGGGCCTAGCACCGGGACGCTGTTTTTT.

By sample fraction, this clonotype is medium-sized (0.01 to 0.1%). The chain carries TRBV10-3 and TRBJ2-1, with 10 bases fitting TRBD2. CDR3 length equals 14 residues. Germline V gene lookup returns CDR1 ENHRY and CDR2 SYGVKD. The J segment lost 7 bases and the V segment lost 8 bases, leaving 8 bases of the junction unmatched. DNA of the CDR3: TGTGCCATCTACCTAGCGGGAGTAGGAAATGAGCAGTTCTTC. Its translation: CAIYLAGVGNEQFF.

The chain couples TRBV7-2 to TRBJ2-6; possibly TRBD2 for D (6 bases). Germline values: CDR1 SGHTA, CDR2 FQGNSA. The CDR3 runs to 16 residues. The V end was cut by 5 bases, the J end by 2 bases, with 13 bases between. The chain's CDR3 is CASSPRRGPGANVLTF. The CDR3 DNA follows: TGTGCCAGCAGCCCAAGGCGGGGTCCTGGGGCCAACGTCCTGACTTTC.